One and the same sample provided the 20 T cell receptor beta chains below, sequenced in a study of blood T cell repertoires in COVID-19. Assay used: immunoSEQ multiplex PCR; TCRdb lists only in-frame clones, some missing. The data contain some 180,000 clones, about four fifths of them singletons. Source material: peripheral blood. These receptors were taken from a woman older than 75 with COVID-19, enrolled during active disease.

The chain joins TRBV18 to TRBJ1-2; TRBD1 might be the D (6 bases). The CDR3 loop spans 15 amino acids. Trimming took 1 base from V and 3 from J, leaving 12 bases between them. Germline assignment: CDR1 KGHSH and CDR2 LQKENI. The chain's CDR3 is CASSPLTGSDYGYTF. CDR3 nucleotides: TGTGCCAGCTCACCACTAACAGGGAGTGACTATGGCTACACCTTC.

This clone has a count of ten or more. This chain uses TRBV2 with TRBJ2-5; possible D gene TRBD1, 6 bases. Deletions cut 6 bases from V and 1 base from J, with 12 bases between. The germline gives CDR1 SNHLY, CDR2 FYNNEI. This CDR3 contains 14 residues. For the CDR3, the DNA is TGTGCCAGCAGGCGACAGGTACTCCAAGAGACCCAGTACTTC. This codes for CASRRQVLQETQYF.

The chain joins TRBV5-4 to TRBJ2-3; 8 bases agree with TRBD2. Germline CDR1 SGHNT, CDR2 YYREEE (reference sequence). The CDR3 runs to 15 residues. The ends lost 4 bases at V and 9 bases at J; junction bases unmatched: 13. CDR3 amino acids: CASSPERERGSTQYF. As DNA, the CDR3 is TGTGCCAGCAGCCCCGAGCGGGAGCGGGGGAGCACGCAGTATTTT.

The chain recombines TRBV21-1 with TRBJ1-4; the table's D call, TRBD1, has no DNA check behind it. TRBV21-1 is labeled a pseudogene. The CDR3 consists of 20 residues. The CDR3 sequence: CASSMMAGTGISTTNEKLFF. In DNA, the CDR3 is TGTGCCAGCAGCATGATGGCAGGGACAGGGATATCCACAACTAATGAAAAACTGTTTTTT.

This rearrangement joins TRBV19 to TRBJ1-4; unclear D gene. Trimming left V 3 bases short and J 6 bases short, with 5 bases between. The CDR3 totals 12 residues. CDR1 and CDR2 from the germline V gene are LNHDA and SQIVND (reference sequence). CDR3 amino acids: CASSMLDEKLFF. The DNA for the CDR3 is TGTGCCAGTAGTATGTTAGATGAAAAACTGTTTTTT. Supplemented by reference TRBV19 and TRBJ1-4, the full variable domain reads DGGITQSPKYLFRKEGQNVTLSCEQNLNHDAMYWYRQDPGQGLRLIYYSQIVNDFQKGDIAEGYSVSREKKESFPLTVTSAQKNPTAFYLCASSMLDEKLFFGSGTQLSVL.

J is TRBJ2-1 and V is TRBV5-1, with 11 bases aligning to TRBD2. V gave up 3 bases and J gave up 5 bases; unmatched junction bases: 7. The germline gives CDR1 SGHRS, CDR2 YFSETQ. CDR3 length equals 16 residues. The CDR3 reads CASSSLLAGADNEQFF. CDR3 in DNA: TGCGCCAGCAGCTCTTTACTAGCGGGAGCCGACAATGAGCAGTTCTTC.

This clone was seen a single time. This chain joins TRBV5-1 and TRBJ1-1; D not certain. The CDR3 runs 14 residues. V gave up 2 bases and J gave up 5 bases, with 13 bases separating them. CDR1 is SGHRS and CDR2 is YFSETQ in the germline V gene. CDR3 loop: CASSLDPGRTEAFF. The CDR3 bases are TGCGCCAGCAGCTTAGACCCCGGGAGAACTGAAGCTTTCTTT.

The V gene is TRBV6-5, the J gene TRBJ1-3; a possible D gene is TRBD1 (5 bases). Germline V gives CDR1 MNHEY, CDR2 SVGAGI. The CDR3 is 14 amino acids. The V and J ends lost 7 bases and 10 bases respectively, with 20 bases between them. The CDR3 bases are TGTGCCAGCATGGGCAGGGCTCACGTCGGGACCATATATTTT. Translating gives CASMGRAHVGTIYF.

The CDR3 nucleotides are TGTGCCAGCAGTTTCTCGTTCACAGATACGCAGTATTTT. This gives the protein CASSFSFTDTQYF. The chain carries TRBV28 and TRBJ2-3; D gene uncertain. CDR1 and CDR2 from the germline V gene are MDHEN and SYDVKM. The CDR3 contains 13 residues. V lost 3 bases to trimming and J lost 2 bases, with 6 bases between them. The complete variable domain, with remaining parts taken from reference TRBV28 and TRBJ2-3, reads DVKVTQSSRYLVKRTGEKVFLECVQDMDHENMFWYRQDPGLGLRLIYFSYDVKMKEKGDIPEGYSVSREKKERFSLILESASTNQTSMYLCASSFSFTDTQYFGPGTRLTVL.

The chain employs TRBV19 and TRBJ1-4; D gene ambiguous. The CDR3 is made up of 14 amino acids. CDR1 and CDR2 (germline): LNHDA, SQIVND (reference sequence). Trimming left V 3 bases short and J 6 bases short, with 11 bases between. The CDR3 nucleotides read TGTGCCAGTAGTATGTTGGGGAGTGATGAAAAACTGTTTTTT. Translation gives CASSMLGSDEKLFF.

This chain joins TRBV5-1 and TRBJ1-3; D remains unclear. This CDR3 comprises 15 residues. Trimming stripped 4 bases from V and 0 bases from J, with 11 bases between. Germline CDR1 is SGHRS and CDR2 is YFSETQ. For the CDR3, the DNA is TGCGCCAGCAGCCTGGGAGTAAGCTCTGGAAACACCATATATTTT. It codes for CASSLGVSSGNTIYF.

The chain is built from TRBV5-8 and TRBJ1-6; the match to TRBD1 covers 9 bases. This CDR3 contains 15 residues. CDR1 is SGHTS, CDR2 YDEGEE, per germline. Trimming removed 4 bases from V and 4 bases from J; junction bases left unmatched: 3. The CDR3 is CASSQGTGYNSPLHF. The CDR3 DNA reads TGTGCCAGCAGCCAGGGGACAGGGTATAATTCACCCCTCCACTTT.

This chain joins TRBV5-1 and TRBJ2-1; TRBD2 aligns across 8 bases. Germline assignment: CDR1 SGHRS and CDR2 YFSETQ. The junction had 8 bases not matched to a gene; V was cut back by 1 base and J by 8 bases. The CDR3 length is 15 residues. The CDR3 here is CASSLPGGNGDEQFF. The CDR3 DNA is TGCGCCAGCAGCTTGCCGGGGGGGAACGGCGATGAGCAGTTCTTC.

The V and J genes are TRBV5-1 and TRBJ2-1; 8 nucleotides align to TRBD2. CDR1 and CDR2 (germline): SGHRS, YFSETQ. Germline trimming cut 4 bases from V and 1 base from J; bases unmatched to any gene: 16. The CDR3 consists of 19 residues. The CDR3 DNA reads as TGCGCCAGCAGCAGAGGTGGAGCGGGAGATGGTAGATCCTACAATGAGCAGTTCTTC. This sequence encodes CASSRGGAGDGRSYNEQFF.

CDR3 region: CASLQNRGDYGYTF. The CDR3 DNA sequence: TGTGCCAGCTTACAGAACAGGGGGGACTATGGCTACACCTTC. The chain couples TRBV2 to TRBJ1-2; 8 nucleotides match TRBD1. The CDR3 has 14 residues. Germline-derived CDR1 and CDR2 are SNHLY and FYNNEI. V trimming: 8 bases; J trimming: 3 bases; junction bases outside the gene matches: 8.

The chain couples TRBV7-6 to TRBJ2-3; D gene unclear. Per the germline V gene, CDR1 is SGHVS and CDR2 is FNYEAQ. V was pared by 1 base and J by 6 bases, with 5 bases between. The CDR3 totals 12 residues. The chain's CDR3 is CASSLVEDTQYF. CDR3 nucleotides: TGTGCCAGCAGCTTAGTAGAGGATACGCAGTATTTT. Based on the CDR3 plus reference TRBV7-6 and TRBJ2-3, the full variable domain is GAGVSQSPRYKVTKRGQDVALRCDPISGHVSLYWYRQALGQGPEFLTYFNYEAQQDKSGLPNDRFSAERPEGSISTLTIQRTEQRDSAMYRCASSLVEDTQYFGPGTRLTVL.

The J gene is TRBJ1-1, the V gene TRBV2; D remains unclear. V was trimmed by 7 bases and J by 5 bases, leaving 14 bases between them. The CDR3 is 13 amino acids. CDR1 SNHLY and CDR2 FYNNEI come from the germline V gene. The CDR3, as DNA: TGTGCCAGCACGGTCGGTCCGAGGACTGAAGCTTTCTTT. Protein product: CASTVGPRTEAFF.

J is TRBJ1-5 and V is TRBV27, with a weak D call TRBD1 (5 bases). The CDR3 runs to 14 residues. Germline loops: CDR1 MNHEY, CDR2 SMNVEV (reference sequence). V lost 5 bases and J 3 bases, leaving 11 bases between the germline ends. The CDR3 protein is CASSGGSNNQPQHF. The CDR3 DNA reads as TGTGCCAGCAGTGGGGGGTCGAACAATCAGCCCCAGCATTTT.

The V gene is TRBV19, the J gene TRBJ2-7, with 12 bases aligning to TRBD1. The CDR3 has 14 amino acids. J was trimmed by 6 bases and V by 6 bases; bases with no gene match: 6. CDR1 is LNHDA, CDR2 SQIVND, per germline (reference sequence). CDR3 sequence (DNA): TGTGCCAGTAGAGGGGACAGGGGGCTGGGCGAGCAGTACTTC. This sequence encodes CASRGDRGLGEQYF. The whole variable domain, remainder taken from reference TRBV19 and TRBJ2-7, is DGGITQSPKYLFRKEGQNVTLSCEQNLNHDAMYWYRQDPGQGLRLIYYSQIVNDFQKGDIAEGYSVSREKKESFPLTVTSAQKNPTAFYLCASRGDRGLGEQYFGPGTRLTVT.

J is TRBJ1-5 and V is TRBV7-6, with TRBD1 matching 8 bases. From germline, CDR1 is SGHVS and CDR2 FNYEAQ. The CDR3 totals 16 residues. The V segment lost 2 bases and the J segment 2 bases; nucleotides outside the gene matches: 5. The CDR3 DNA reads TGTGCCAGCAGCTTAAGACAGGGGCAGGGCAATCAGCCCCAGCATTTT. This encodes CASSLRQGQGNQPQHF.